A selection of T cell receptor beta chains follows, all from one sample in a study of Ad26.COV2.S vaccination and SARS-CoV-2 variants. Produced via immunoSEQ multiplex PCR; TCRdb's table is partial and in-frame only. The sample carries 150,000 to 200,000 clones, around 85% recorded once. Here the sequenced sample was peripheral blood, taken after recovery from COVID-19. These receptors originate from a human donor who had recovered from COVID-19. The CDR3 runs from the conserved cysteine through the conserved F or W. A D gene is named only where the DNA matches it firmly. Not every row has a clone size; where given, it reads once, few, many or a size class.

v_gene	d_gene	j_gene	abundance	CDR3aa	CDR3nt
TRBV27	NA	TRBJ1-2	NA	CASSLRVGYGYTF	TGTGCCAGCAGTTTACGGGTAGGCTATGGCTACACCTTC
TRBV11-1	NA	TRBJ2-7	NA	CASSPRAYEQYF	TGTGCCAGCAGCCCTCGCGCCTACGAGCAGTACTTC
TRBV9	TRBD1	TRBJ1-2	NA	CASSLGTGALGYTF	TGTGCCAGCAGCTTAGGGACAGGGGCCCTTGGCTACACCTTC
TRBV10-3	NA	TRBJ1-5	NA	CAISESRLSNQPQHF	TGTGCCATCAGTGAGTCGAGGCTAAGCAATCAGCCCCAGCATTTT
TRBV7-9	TRBD2	TRBJ2-1	NA	CASSLVSGLAGEAAFF	TGTGCCAGCAGCTTAGTTTCGGGACTAGCGGGAGAAGCGGCCTTCTTC
TRBV9	TRBD2	TRBJ2-1	once	CASSVLRLAGGDEQFF	TGTGCCAGCAGCGTATTACGCCTAGCGGGGGGAGATGAGCAGTTCTTC
TRBV3-1/TRBV3-2	TRBD2	TRBJ2-3	NA	CASSQGSGGDTTQYF	TGTGCCAGCAGCCAGGGTAGCGGGGGCGACACCACGCAGTATTTT
TRBV5-6	NA	TRBJ1-1	NA	CASSLDGASTEAFF	TGTGCCAGCAGCTTGGATGGGGCGAGCACTGAAGCTTTCTTT
TRBV15	NA	TRBJ2-3	NA	CATSSTAGTQYF	TGTGCCACCAGCAGTACCGCCGGGACGCAGTATTTT
TRBV24-1	NA	TRBJ2-5	NA	CATSPTDTQETQYF	TGTGCCACCAGTCCCACTGATACTCAAGAGACCCAGTACTTC
TRBV11-3	TRBD2	TRBJ2-3	NA	CASSLGRGGTDTQYF	TGTGCCAGCAGCCTCGGGAGGGGCGGCACAGATACGCAGTATTTT
TRBV11-1	TRBD1	TRBJ1-2	NA	CASSLGDRGGYTF	TGTGCCAGCAGCTTAGGAGACAGGGGCGGCTACACCTTC
TRBV19	TRBD2	TRBJ2-1	NA	CASKPSGGGNEQFF	TGTGCCAGTAAACCTAGCGGGGGAGGCAATGAGCAGTTCTTC
TRBV5-4	NA	TRBJ1-2	NA	CASSLDSNYGYTF	TGTGCCAGCAGTTTGGACAGTAACTATGGCTACACCTTC
TRBV4-1	TRBD1	TRBJ1-4	NA	CASSQPDREDEKLFF	TGCGCCAGCAGCCAGCCGGACAGGGAAGATGAAAAACTGTTTTTT
TRBV7-2	NA	TRBJ2-1	NA	CASRLAGSYNEQFF	TGTGCCAGCAGGCTGGCGGGGTCCTACAATGAGCAGTTCTTC
TRBV29-1	NA	TRBJ1-2	NA	CSVDDRDSMGYTF	TGCAGCGTAGACGATAGGGACTCTATGGGCTACACCTTC
TRBV27	NA	TRBJ1-6	NA	CASSLSGGVSPLHF	TGTGCCAGCAGTTTATCGGGGGGCGTTTCACCCCTCCACTTT
TRBV10-3	NA	TRBJ1-3	NA	CAISERQARSGNTIYF	TGTGCCATCAGTGAACGACAGGCGCGCTCTGGAAACACCATATATTTT
TRBV12-3/TRBV12-4	NA	TRBJ2-7	once	CASSFGWLGEQYF	TGTGCCAGCAGTTTTGGGTGGCTGGGCGAGCAGTACTTC
TRBV4-1	TRBD2	TRBJ2-3	NA	CASSRRTSGHEDTQYF	TGCGCCAGCAGCCGCCGGACTAGCGGACACGAGGATACGCAGTATTTT
TRBV15	NA	TRBJ2-1	few	CATSSLARHLGSSYNEQFF	TGTGCCACCAGCAGTCTAGCGCGACACCTCGGAAGCTCCTACAATGAGCAGTTCTTC
TRBV2	TRBD1	TRBJ2-7	NA	CASRADRAAHEQYF	TGTGCCAGCAGAGCGGACAGGGCTGCCCACGAGCAGTACTTC
TRBV7-8	TRBD1	TRBJ2-2	NA	CASSFAGGASTGELFF	TGTGCCAGCAGCTTTGCAGGGGGCGCGAGCACCGGGGAGCTGTTTTTT
TRBV9	TRBD2	TRBJ2-3	NA	CASSVAGGPRGSDTQYF	TGTGCCAGCAGCGTAGCGGGGGGGCCTCGTGGATCAGATACGCAGTATTTT
TRBV6-2/TRBV6-3	NA	TRBJ2-3	NA	CASSYTGDTQYF	TGTGCCAGCAGTTACACCGGAGATACGCAGTATTTT
TRBV5-4	TRBD2	TRBJ2-1	NA	CASSSSGGMPNEQFF	TGTGCCAGCAGCTCGAGCGGGGGGATGCCCAATGAGCAGTTCTTC
TRBV6-2/TRBV6-3	NA	TRBJ2-7	NA	CASSYSIYEQYF	TGTGCCAGCAGTTACTCGATCTACGAGCAGTACTTC
TRBV4-2	TRBD2	TRBJ2-7	NA	CASSPILAGGLLDEQYF	TGTGCCAGCAGCCCTATCTTAGCGGGAGGGCTTCTGGACGAGCAGTACTTC
TRBV27	NA	TRBJ1-5	NA	CASPLAGRDCQPQHF	TGTGCCAGCCCACTCGCAGGGCGTGACTGTCAGCCCCAGCATTTT
TRBV29-1	TRBD1	TRBJ1-6	NA	CSVADRAGNSPLHF	TGCAGCGTTGCGGACAGGGCGGGTAATTCACCCCTCCACTTT
TRBV19	NA	TRBJ1-5	few	CASSIGYSNQPQHF	TGTGCCAGTAGTATCGGGTATAGCAATCAGCCCCAGCATTTT
TRBV29-1	NA	TRBJ1-3	NA	CSASSAGNTIYF	TGCAGCGCCTCAAGCGCTGGAAACACCATATATTTT
TRBV15	NA	TRBJ2-7	NA	CATSRDRRQGASYEQYF	TGTGCCACCAGCAGAGATCGAAGACAAGGGGCCTCCTACGAGCAGTACTTC
TRBV27	NA	TRBJ1-1	NA	CASSLSRNTEAFF	TGTGCCAGCAGTTTATCTCGCAACACTGAAGCTTTCTTT
TRBV7-3	NA	TRBJ1-1	NA	CASSTNTNTEAFF	TGTGCCAGCAGCACGAACACCAACACTGAAGCTTTCTTT
TRBV28	NA	TRBJ1-2	NA	CASSFSDRNYGYTF	TGTGCCAGCAGTTTCTCTGACAGAAACTATGGCTACACCTTC
TRBV28	NA	TRBJ2-4	NA	CASSSETENIQYF	TGTGCCAGCAGTTCAGAGACAGAAAACATTCAGTACTTC
TRBV7-8	NA	TRBJ1-4	NA	CASTFRFIRSEKLFF	TGTGCCAGCACATTCAGGTTCATCAGGTCCGAAAAACTGTTTTTT
TRBV5-5	NA	TRBJ1-2	once	CASSLGTANYGYTF	TGTGCCAGCAGCTTGGGTACAGCTAACTATGGCTACACCTTC
TRBV4-1	NA	TRBJ2-7	NA	CASSQVLTDSYEQYF	TGCGCCAGCAGCCAAGTCTTAACGGACTCCTACGAGCAGTACTTC
TRBV9	TRBD1	TRBJ1-2	NA	CASSAGGAEYGYTF	TGTGCCAGCAGCGCAGGGGGCGCTGAATATGGCTACACCTTC
TRBV18	NA	TRBJ2-2	NA	CASSPLRQEENTGELFF	TGTGCCAGCTCACCCCTAAGGCAGGAGGAAAACACCGGGGAGCTGTTTTTT
TRBV5-6	TRBD1	TRBJ1-2	NA	CASSFRQGDGYTF	TGTGCCAGCAGCTTCCGACAGGGGGATGGCTACACCTTC
TRBV11-3	TRBD1	TRBJ2-3	NA	CASSPLFQGEIADTQYF	TGTGCCAGCAGCCCCCTCTTCCAGGGGGAAATCGCAGATACGCAGTATTTT
TRBV10-3	NA	TRBJ1-1	once	CAISESWGKAGINTEAFF	TGTGCCATCAGTGAGTCGTGGGGGAAGGCAGGGATCAACACTGAAGCTTTCTTT
TRBV7-9	NA	TRBJ2-2	NA	CASTSMGAGELFF	TGTGCCAGCACCTCCATGGGGGCCGGGGAGCTGTTTTTT
TRBV10-3	TRBD2	TRBJ2-5	NA	CAISEVGGRGGYQETQYF	TGTGCCATCAGTGAAGTTGGAGGGCGGGGGGGTTACCAAGAGACCCAGTACTTC
TRBV7-2	NA	TRBJ2-1	NA	CASSLEASSYNEQFF	TGTGCCAGCAGCTTAGAGGCTAGCAGTTACAATGAGCAGTTCTTC
TRBV6-2/TRBV6-3	NA	TRBJ1-2	few	CASSYPLGGYGYTF	TGTGCCAGCAGTTACCCCCTGGGGGGCTATGGCTACACCTTC
TRBV5-1	NA	TRBJ2-1	NA	CASSPPTYNEQFF	TGCGCCAGCAGCCCCCCAACCTACAATGAGCAGTTCTTC
TRBV11-2	NA	TRBJ2-1	NA	CASSLASDEQFF	TGTGCCAGCAGCTTAGCTAGCGATGAGCAGTTCTTC
TRBV4-2	TRBD2	TRBJ2-7	NA	CASSQPAGDSYEQYF	TGTGCCAGCAGCCAGCCAGCGGGGGACTCCTACGAGCAGTACTTC
TRBV27	TRBD2	TRBJ2-1	NA	CASSFSGGGNEQFF	TGTGCCAGCAGTTTTAGCGGGGGGGGGAATGAGCAGTTCTTC
TRBV11-3	NA	TRBJ2-1	NA	CASSLDRGTEQFF	TGTGCCAGCAGCTTAGATCGGGGGACTGAGCAGTTCTTC
TRBV4-1	TRBD2	TRBJ2-7	NA	CASRGLAGDSYEQYF	TGCGCCAGCAGAGGCCTAGCGGGAGACTCCTACGAGCAGTACTTC
TRBV14	TRBD1	TRBJ2-2	NA	CASSPRGRNTGELFF	TGTGCCAGCAGCCCCAGGGGGAGAAACACCGGGGAGCTGTTTTTT